This T cell receptor beta chain was identified during a study of T cell responses to AZD1222 COVID-19 vaccine. At the level of the study: Samples with a second dose at about 4 or about 12 weeks were pooled together.

Repertoires were generated with immunoSEQ multiplex PCR, while TCRdb's copy carries only in-frame clones and drops some. This sample has about 150,000 clones, with 92% found just once. Whole-study findings and limits: Spike-specific TCRs gained breadth and depth after people received two AZD1222 doses. Targeting of unmutated variant regions was reportedly seen in nearly half of spike-specific TCRs. Just a handful of people given AZD1222 tested seropositive at baseline.

Turning to this clone: Its antigen is currently unknown.

The TCR was taken from an adult in good health. This specimen was peripheral blood, taken on day 0 of AZD1222 vaccination.

Written as DNA, the CDR3 is TGTGCCAGCAGTACGGAAAAGGGGACTGAAGCTTTCTTT. The encoded protein is CASSTEKGTEAFF. This chain connects TRBV27 to TRBJ1-1, with D perhaps TRBD1 (5 bases). CDR1 is MNHEY, CDR2 SMNVEV, per germline (reference sequence). The CDR3 is 13 amino acids. The V end lost 5 bases, the J end lost 5 bases, and 12 bases lay between the germline ends.